The rows below give T cell receptor beta chains drawn from one sample of a study of response to subunit inactivated influenza vaccine. TCRdb called the RT-PCR reads again in MiXCR, with one record for every CDR3 protein. The sample lists roughly 650,000 distinct CDR3 sequences; 15% to 18% were seen once. The sample in question was PBMCs from blood, obtained roughly 12 days after vaccination. These receptors were taken from a man in his fifties or sixties who received an inactivated influenza vaccine. Both conserved end residues are trimmed from each CDR3. D genes are given only for firm matches.

V	J	D	CDR3
TRBV20-1	TRBJ2-5	NA	SAPQGETQY
TRBV6-2/TRBV6-3	TRBJ2-7	NA	ASSSAPGILGYEQY
TRBV5-1	TRBJ2-5	TRBD2	ASGTSGRPQETQY
TRBV7-2	TRBJ2-1	TRBD2	ASSLISGSYNEQF
TRBV20-1	TRBJ1-2	NA	SVAQGNYGYT
TRBV28	TRBJ2-7	TRBD2	ASSLEIASGGYEQY
TRBV5-1	TRBJ2-1	TRBD1	ASSSGPDRANEQF
TRBV7-9	TRBJ2-7	NA	ASSPEGYSYSYEQY
TRBV7-9	TRBJ1-4	TRBD1	ASRGQGDEKLF
TRBV11-2	TRBJ2-2	TRBD2	ASRPLAGRNTGELF
TRBV3-1	TRBJ2-1	TRBD1	ASSPIPGQGGNEQF
TRBV27	TRBJ2-2	NA	ASSFRYSNTGELF
TRBV4-1	TRBJ1-2	NA	ASSQGSGAGGYT
TRBV20-1	TRBJ2-3	TRBD2	SAAPSGGVTDTQY
TRBV5-1	TRBJ1-1	NA	ASSLSSERTEAF
TRBV12-3/TRBV12-4	TRBJ2-1	TRBD2	ASSRAGGAYNEQF
TRBV10-3	TRBJ2-5	NA	ATTGRQQETQY
TRBV27	TRBJ2-7	TRBD1	ASSFGQAFSYEQY
TRBV20-1	TRBJ2-1	NA	SARDSGQMVFEQF
TRBV6-5	TRBJ1-1	NA	ASSYLGTTNTEAF
TRBV20-1	TRBJ1-5	NA	SASSGSDQPQH
TRBV9	TRBJ2-5	NA	ASSVEPVEVETQY
TRBV5-1	TRBJ2-7	NA	ASSFSDAGEQY
TRBV18	TRBJ2-7	TRBD1	ASSPPMGQAEQY
TRBV12-3/TRBV12-4	TRBJ2-1	NA	ASSPLGGGRANEQF
TRBV6-5	TRBJ2-7	NA	ASSYKGSSYEQY
TRBV25-1	TRBJ2-7	NA	ASSEWSGGHEQY
TRBV7-6	TRBJ2-1	TRBD1	ASSLQGADEQF
TRBV3-1	TRBJ2-1	NA	ASSQGTTANNEQF
TRBV6-5	TRBJ2-7	NA	ASSYAPGTNYEQY
TRBV6-5	TRBJ1-1	TRBD1	ASSYLSGTGKAEAF
TRBV12-3/TRBV12-4	TRBJ1-5	NA	ASSHHRQEDQPQH
TRBV6-5	TRBJ2-5	TRBD1	ASSYFQGAGETQY